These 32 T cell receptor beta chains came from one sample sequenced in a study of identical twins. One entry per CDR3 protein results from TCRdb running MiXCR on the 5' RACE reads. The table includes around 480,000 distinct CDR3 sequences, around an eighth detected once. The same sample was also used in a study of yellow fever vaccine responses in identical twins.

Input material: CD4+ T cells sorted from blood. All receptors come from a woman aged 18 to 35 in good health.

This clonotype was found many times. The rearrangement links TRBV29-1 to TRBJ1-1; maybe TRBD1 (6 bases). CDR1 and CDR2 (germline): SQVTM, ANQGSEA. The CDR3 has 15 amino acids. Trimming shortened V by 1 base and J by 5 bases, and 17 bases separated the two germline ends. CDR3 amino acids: CSVEGGRGAGTEAFF. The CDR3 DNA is TGCAGCGTTGAAGGGGGGCGAGGGGCAGGGACTGAAGCTTTCTTT.

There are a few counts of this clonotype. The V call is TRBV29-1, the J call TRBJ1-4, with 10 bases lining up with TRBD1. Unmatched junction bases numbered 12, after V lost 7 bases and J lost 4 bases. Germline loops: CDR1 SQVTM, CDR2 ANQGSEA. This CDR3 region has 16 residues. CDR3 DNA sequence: TGCAGCGCCCTAGGACAGGGGGGCCTTGGTAATGAAAAACTGTTTTTT. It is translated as CSALGQGGLGNEKLFF.

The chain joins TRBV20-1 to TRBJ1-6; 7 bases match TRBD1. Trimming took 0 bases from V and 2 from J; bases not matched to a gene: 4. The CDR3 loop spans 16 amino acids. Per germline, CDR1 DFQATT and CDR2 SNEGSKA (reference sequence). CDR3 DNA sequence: TGCAGTGCTAGAGACCCGACAGGGACCTATAATTCACCCCTCCACTTT. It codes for CSARDPTGTYNSPLHF.

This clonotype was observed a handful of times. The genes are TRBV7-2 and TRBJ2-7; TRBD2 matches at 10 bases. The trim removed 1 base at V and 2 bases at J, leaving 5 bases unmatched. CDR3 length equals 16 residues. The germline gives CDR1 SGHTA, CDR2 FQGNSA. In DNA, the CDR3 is TGTGCCAGCAGCTTAGACGGGACTAGCGCGGCCTACGAGCAGTACTTC. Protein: CASSLDGTSAAYEQYF.

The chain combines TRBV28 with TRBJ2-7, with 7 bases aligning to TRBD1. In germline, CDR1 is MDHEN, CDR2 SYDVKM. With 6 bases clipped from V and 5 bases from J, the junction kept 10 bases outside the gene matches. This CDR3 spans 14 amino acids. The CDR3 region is CASSFETGINEQYF. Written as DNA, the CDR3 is TGTGCCAGCAGCTTTGAGACAGGGATTAACGAGCAGTACTTC.

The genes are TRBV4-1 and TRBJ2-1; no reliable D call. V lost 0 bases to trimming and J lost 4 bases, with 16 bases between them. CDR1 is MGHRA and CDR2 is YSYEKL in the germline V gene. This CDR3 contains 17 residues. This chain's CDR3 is CASSQDSELIPYNEQFF. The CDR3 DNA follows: TGCGCCAGCAGCCAAGATTCTGAACTCATACCTTACAATGAGCAGTTCTTC.

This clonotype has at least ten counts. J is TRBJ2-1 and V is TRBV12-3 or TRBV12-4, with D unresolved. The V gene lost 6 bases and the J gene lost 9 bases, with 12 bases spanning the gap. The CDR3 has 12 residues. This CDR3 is CASRTARSEQFF. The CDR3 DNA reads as TGTGCCAGCAGAACCGCGCGGAGTGAGCAGTTCTTC.

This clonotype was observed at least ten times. Here the CDR3 DNA reads TGTGCCAGCAGTTTCGGGTACACCGGGGAGCTGTTTTTT. Translating it yields CASSFGYTGELFF. The rearrangement joins TRBV12-3 or TRBV12-4 to TRBJ2-2; the D is unclear. The CDR3 covers 13 residues. The ends were cut back, 3 bases at V and 3 bases at J, with 5 bases in the middle.

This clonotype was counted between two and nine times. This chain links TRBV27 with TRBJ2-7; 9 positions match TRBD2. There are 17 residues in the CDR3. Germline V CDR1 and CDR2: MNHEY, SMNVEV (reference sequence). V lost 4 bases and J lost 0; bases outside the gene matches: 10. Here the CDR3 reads CASSYLPGAGGSYEQYF. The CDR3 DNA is TGTGCCAGCAGTTACCTCCCCGGAGCGGGGGGCTCCTACGAGCAGTACTTC.

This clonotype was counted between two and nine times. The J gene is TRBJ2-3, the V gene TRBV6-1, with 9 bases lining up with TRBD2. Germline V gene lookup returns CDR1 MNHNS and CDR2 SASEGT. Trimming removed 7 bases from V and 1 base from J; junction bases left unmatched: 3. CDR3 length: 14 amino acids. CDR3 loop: CASTGGGGTDTQYF. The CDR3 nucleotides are TGTGCCAGCACCGGCGGGGGGGGCACAGATACGCAGTATTTT.

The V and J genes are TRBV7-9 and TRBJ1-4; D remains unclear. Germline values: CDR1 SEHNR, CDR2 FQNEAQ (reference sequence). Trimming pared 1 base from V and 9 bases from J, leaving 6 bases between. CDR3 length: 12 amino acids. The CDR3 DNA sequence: TGTGCCAGCAGCTTAGAAGCGAAAAAACTGTTTTTT. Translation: CASSLEAKKLFF.

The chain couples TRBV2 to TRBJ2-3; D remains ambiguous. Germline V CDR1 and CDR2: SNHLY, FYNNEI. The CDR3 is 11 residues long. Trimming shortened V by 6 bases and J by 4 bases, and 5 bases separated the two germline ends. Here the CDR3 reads CASRAPDTQYF. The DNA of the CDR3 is TGTGCCAGCAGGGCACCAGATACGCAGTATTTT.

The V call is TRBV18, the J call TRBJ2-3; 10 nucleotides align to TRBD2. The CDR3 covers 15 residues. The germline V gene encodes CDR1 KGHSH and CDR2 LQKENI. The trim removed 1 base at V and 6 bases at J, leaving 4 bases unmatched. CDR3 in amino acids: CASSPLTSGPDTQYF. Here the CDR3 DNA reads TGTGCCAGCTCACCACTGACTAGCGGGCCTGATACGCAGTATTTT. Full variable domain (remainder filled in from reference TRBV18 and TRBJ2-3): NAGVMQNPRHLVRRRGQEARLRCSPMKGHSHVYWYRQLPEEGLKFMVYLQKENIIDESGMPKERFSAEFPKEGPSILRIQQVVRGDSAAYFCASSPLTSGPDTQYFGPGTRLTVL.

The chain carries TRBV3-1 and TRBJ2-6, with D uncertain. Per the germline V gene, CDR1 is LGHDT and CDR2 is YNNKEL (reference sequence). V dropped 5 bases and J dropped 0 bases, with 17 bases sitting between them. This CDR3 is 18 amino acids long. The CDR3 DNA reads TGTGCCAGCAGCTCCAAGGGTACAGCCTACTCTGGGGCCAACGTCCTGACTTTC. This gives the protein CASSSKGTAYSGANVLTF.

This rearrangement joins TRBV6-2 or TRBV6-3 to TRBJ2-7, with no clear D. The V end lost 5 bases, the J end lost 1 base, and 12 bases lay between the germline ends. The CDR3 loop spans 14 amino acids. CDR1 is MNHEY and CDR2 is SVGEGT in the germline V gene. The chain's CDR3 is CASSGPQVSYEQYF. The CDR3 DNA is TGTGCCAGCAGTGGGCCCCAGGTTTCCTACGAGCAGTACTTC.

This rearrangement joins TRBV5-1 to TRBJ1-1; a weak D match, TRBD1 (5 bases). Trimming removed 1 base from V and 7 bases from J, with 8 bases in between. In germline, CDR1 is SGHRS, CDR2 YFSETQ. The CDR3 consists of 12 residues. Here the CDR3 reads CASSLPGLEAFF. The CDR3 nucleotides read TGCGCCAGCAGCTTGCCGGGACTTGAAGCTTTCTTT.

In DNA, the CDR3 is TGCGCCAGCAGCTTGGCGGGGGGCTACACCTACGAGCAGTACTTC. It is translated as CASSLAGGYTYEQYF. The J gene is TRBJ2-7, the V gene TRBV5-1, with TRBD2 as a possible D gene (7 bases). Germline values: CDR1 SGHRS, CDR2 YFSETQ. This CDR3 has 15 residues. Trimming cost V 0 bases and J 2 bases, with 12 bases left between them.

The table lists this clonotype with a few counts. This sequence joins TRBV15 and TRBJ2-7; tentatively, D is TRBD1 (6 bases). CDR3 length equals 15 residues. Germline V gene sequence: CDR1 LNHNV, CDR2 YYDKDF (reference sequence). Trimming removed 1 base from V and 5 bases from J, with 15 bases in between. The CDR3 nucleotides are TGTGCCACCAGCAGAGCCACAGGGCTTAGCCACGAGCAGTACTTC. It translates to CATSRATGLSHEQYF.

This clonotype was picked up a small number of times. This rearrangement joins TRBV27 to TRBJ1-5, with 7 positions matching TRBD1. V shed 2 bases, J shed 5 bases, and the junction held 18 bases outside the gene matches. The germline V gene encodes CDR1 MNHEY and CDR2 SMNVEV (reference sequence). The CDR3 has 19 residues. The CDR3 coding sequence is TGTGCCAGCAGTTTACTATCCCTGACAGGGAGGTTGGGTGATCAGCCCCAGCATTTT. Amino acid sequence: CASSLLSLTGRLGDQPQHF.

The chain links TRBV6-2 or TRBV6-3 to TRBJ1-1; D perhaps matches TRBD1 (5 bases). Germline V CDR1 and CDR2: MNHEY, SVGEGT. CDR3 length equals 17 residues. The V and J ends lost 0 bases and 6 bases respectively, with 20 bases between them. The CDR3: CASSYSGGSELVAEAFF. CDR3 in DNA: TGTGCCAGCAGTTACTCTGGGGGTTCTGAACTGGTAGCTGAAGCTTTCTTT.

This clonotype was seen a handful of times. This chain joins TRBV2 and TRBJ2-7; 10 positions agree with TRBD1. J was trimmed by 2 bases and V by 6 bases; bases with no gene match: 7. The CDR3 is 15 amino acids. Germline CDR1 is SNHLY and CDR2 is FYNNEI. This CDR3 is CASRRQGANTYEQYF. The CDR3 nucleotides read TGTGCCAGCAGACGACAGGGGGCAAATACCTACGAGCAGTACTTC.

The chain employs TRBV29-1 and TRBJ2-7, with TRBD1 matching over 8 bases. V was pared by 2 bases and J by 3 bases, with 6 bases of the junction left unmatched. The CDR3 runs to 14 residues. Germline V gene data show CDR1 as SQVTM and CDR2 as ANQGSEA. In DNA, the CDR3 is TGCAGCGTTGAAAAAACAGGGGGGAACTACGAGCAGTACTTC. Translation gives CSVEKTGGNYEQYF.

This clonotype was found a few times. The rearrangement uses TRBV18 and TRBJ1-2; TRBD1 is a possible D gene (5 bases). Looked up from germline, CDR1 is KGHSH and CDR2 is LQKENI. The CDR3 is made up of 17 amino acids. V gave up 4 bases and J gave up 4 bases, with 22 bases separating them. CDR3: CASSQLAQGAVVYGYTF. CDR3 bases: TGTGCCAGCTCACAGCTGGCGCAGGGAGCTGTAGTCTATGGCTACACCTTC.

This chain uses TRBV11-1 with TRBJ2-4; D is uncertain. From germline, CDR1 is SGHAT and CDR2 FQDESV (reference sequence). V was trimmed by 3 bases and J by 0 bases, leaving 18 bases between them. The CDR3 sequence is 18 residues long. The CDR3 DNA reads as TGTGCCAGCAGCTTTTCAGGTGCGGATTTACTAGCCAAAAACATTCAGTACTTC. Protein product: CASSFSGADLLAKNIQYF.

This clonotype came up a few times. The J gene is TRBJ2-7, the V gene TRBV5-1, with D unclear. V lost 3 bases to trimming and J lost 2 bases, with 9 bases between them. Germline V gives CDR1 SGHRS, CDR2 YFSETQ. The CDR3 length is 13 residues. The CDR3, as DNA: TGCGCCAGCAGCTCTACACAACCCTACGAGCAGTACTTC. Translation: CASSSTQPYEQYF.

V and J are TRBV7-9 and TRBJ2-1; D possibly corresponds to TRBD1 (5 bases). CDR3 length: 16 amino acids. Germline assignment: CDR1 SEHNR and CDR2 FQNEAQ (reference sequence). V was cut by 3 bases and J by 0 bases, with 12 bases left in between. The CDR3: CASSFYRTISYNEQFF. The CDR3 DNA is TGTGCCAGCAGCTTCTACAGGACCATCTCCTACAATGAGCAGTTCTTC.

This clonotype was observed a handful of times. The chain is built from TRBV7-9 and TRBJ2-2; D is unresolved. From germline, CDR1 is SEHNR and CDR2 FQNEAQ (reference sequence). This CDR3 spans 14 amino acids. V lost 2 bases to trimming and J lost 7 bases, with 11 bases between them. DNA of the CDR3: TGTGCCAGCAGCTTACCCCAGGCGAACGGGGAGCTGTTTTTT. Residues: CASSLPQANGELFF.

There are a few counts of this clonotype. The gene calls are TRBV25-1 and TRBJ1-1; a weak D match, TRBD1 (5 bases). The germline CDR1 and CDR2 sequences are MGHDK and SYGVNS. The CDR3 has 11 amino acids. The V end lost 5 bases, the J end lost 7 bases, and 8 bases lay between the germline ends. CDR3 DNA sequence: TGTGCCAGCAGTATCAGGGATGAAGCTTTCTTT. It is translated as CASSIRDEAFF.

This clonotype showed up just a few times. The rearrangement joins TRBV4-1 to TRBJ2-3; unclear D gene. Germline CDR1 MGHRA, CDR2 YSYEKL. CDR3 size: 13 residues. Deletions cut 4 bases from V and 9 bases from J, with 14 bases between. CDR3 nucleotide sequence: TGCGCCAGCAGCCCCTCACCTGTCGACACGCAGTATTTT. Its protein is CASSPSPVDTQYF.

CDR3 sequence reads: CASSLAGLAGGRQETQYF. In DNA form, the CDR3 reads TGTGCCAGCAGTTTAGCTGGACTAGCGGGAGGACGACAAGAGACCCAGTACTTC. V gene TRBV28 combines with J gene TRBJ2-5, with 14 bases that match TRBD2. Trimming took 2 bases from V and 2 from J; bases not matched to a gene: 7. CDR1 MDHEN and CDR2 SYDVKM come from the germline V gene. This CDR3 is 18 amino acids long.

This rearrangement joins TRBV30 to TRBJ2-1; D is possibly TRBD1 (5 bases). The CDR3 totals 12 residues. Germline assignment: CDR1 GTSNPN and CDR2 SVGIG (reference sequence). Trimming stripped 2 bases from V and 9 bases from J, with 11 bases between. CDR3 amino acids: CAWSSGLGEQFF. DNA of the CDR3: TGTGCCTGGAGTTCAGGGCTGGGTGAGCAGTTCTTC.

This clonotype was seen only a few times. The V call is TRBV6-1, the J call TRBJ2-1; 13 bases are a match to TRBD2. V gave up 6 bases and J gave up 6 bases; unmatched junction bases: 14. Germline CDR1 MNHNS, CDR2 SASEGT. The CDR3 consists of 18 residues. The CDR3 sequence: CASRVVLAGGWASNEQFF. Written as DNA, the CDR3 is TGTGCCAGCAGAGTTGTACTAGCGGGAGGGTGGGCCTCCAATGAGCAGTTCTTC.